A selection of T cell receptor beta chains follows, all from one sample in a study of vaccination effects on CD4 cells after COVID-19. These receptors are not linked to any known antigen. Produced via immunoSEQ multiplex PCR; TCRdb's table is partial and in-frame only. The table shows fewer than 75,000 clones, with 78% occurring only once. This material consisted of CD4+ T cells from PBMCs cultured without peptide, taken after COVID-19 vaccination. These receptors all come from a human donor who received a COVID-19 vaccine. Each CDR3 is given with its conserved first and last residue. The D gene is left open where the match is weak. Only some rows state a clone size, as once, few, many or a class for expanded clones.

clone_size j_call v_call d_call cdr3_nt cdr3_aa
NA TRBJ1-1 TRBV27 NA TGTGCCAGCAGTTTATTGCGCAGCCGGGACACTGAAGCTTTCTTT CASSLLRSRDTEAFF
many TRBJ2-7 TRBV10-3 NA TGTGCCATCAGTGAGTCAGGCAGGGAAGGCGAGCAGTACTTC CAISESGREGEQYF
NA TRBJ1-1 TRBV6-6 NA TGTGCCAGCAGTCGGGACAAGGGTTACCAGGAGAACACTGAAGCTTTCTTT CASSRDKGYQENTEAFF
few TRBJ1-2 TRBV30 NA TGTGCCTGGACGGCGAACGGTTATGGCTACACCTTC CAWTANGYGYTF
NA TRBJ1-2 TRBV10-3 NA TGTGCCATCAGTGGGGGGGGGTATGGCTATGGCTACACCTTC CAISGGGYGYGYTF
once TRBJ2-1 TRBV5-1 TRBD1 TGCGCCAGCAGCGCGAGGGGGACAGGTGGGAATGAGCAGTTCTTC CASSARGTGGNEQFF
NA TRBJ2-7 TRBV30 TRBD1 TGTGCCTGGAGTGTGTCGGGACAGGGTAGTCGGCAGTACTTC CAWSVSGQGSRQYF
NA TRBJ2-1 TRBV19 NA TGTGCCAGTAGGAGGGCTAGCTCAAGCTCCTACAATGAGCAGTTCTTC CASRRASSSSYNEQFF
NA TRBJ2-7 TRBV24-1 NA TGTGCCACCAGTGATTTGAGGTTAAAGCAGTACTTC CATSDLRLKQYF
NA TRBJ1-5 TRBV5-1 TRBD1 TGCGCCAGCAGCTTGCTCGGGACAGATGGCGAGCCCCAGCATTTT CASSLLGTDGEPQHF
NA TRBJ2-3 TRBV19 TRBD2 TGTGCCAGTACCACGGGGGAGGGTATCCTCACAGATACGCAGTATTTT CASTTGEGILTDTQYF
NA TRBJ2-5 TRBV5-5 NA TGTGCCAGCAGCGATCCATGGACCTCCCCGCAGAGGGAGACCCAGTACTTC CASSDPWTSPQRETQYF
few TRBJ1-1 TRBV5-1 TRBD1 TGCGCCAGCAGCACCGGGACAGGAGCTAACACTGAAGCTTTCTTT CASSTGTGANTEAFF
NA TRBJ2-2 TRBV6-5 TRBD2 TGTGCCAGCGGTTGGGGGGGTGTCACCGGGGAGCTGTTTTTT CASGWGGVTGELFF
NA TRBJ1-5 TRBV19 TRBD1 TGTGCCAGTAGTCTGGACAGGGCAGGTCAGCCCCAGCATTTT CASSLDRAGQPQHF
NA TRBJ1-3 TRBV5-4 NA TGTGCCAGCAGCTCTCGTGGGTACCTCTCTGGAAACACCATATATTTT CASSSRGYLSGNTIYF
NA TRBJ2-7 TRBV28 TRBD2 TGTGCCAGCAGTCAGCGGGGGGGGTCCCGCGAGCAGTACTTC CASSQRGGSREQYF
NA TRBJ2-7 TRBV28 NA TGTGCCAGCGCCGAAGATGAGACAGCCCAATACGAGCAGTACTTC CASAEDETAQYEQYF
once TRBJ2-1 TRBV12-3/TRBV12-4 NA TGTGCCAGCAGCCTCTGGGGGAATGAGCAGTTCTTC CASSLWGNEQFF
NA TRBJ2-3 TRBV5-1 TRBD1 TGCGCCAGCAGCTTTCGCAGGGGGCGAACAGATACGCAGTATTTT CASSFRRGRTDTQYF
NA TRBJ1-1 TRBV5-1 TRBD1 TGCGCCAGCAGCTCGGACAGGACTGAAGCTTTCTTT CASSSDRTEAFF
NA TRBJ2-7 TRBV10-3 TRBD1 TGTGCCATCTCTCAGGGGGTGGTCGACGAGCAGTACTTC CAISQGVVDEQYF
NA TRBJ1-3 TRBV7-6 NA TGTGCCAGCAGCCCAGGGTCAGGGACTGGAAACACCATATATTTT CASSPGSGTGNTIYF
NA TRBJ2-2 TRBV25-1 TRBD1 TGTGCCAGCAGTGATCCAGGGGGCGTGAGCACCGGGGAGCTGTTTTTT CASSDPGGVSTGELFF
NA TRBJ1-1 TRBV30 NA TGTGCCTGGAGTGGAGGCAGAAACACTGAAGCTTTCTTT CAWSGGRNTEAFF
NA TRBJ1-2 TRBV11-3 NA TGTGCCAGCAGCTTAGCCGGAAACTATGGCTACACCTTC CASSLAGNYGYTF
NA TRBJ1-5 TRBV18 TRBD1 TGTGCCAGCTCCCCAGGGGGCCGTCAGCCCCAGCATTTT CASSPGGRQPQHF
once TRBJ2-7 TRBV28 TRBD2 TGTGCCAGCAGTCATCGCGGGAGAGGCTCCTACGAGCAGTACTTC CASSHRGRGSYEQYF
NA TRBJ1-3 TRBV5-5 TRBD1 TGTGCCAGCAGCCCCTTTGACAGGGGGCCTGGAAACACCATATATTTT CASSPFDRGPGNTIYF
few TRBJ1-6 TRBV11-2 NA TGTGCCAGCAGCTTAGCCCCAGGATTTAATTCACCCCTCCACTTT CASSLAPGFNSPLHF
NA TRBJ2-3 TRBV6-1 TRBD2 TGTGCCAGCAGTGCCCTAGCGGGGGGCAGCACAGATACGCAGTATTTT CASSALAGGSTDTQYF
NA TRBJ1-4 TRBV5-1 TRBD1 TGCGCCAGCAGCGCTGAACCGGGACAGGGAATCGAACTGTTTTTT CASSAEPGQGIELFF
NA TRBJ1-5 TRBV7-3 TRBD1 TGTGCCAGCAGCTTGGGGACAGGGGGTAGCAATCAGCCCCAGCATTTT CASSLGTGGSNQPQHF
NA TRBJ1-2 TRBV5-1 NA TGCGCCAGCAGCTGGGGAGGTGAGAATGGCTACACCTTC CASSWGGENGYTF
NA TRBJ1-3 TRBV10-3 NA TGTGCCATCAGTGGCGGGGTAGGAACTGGAAACACCATATATTTT CAISGGVGTGNTIYF
NA TRBJ2-1 TRBV4-2 TRBD2 TGTGCCAGCAGCCAAGCGTCGGGCGGGAGCGGCTCCTACAATGAGCAGTTCTTC CASSQASGGSGSYNEQFF
few TRBJ1-5 TRBV4-1 TRBD1 TGCGCCAGCAGCCAAGGATTAACAGGGGCCCCTCAGCCCCAGCATTTT CASSQGLTGAPQPQHF
NA TRBJ2-1 TRBV5-8 NA TGTGCCAGCAGCTTGCGGGACACCTACAATGAGCAGTTCTTC CASSLRDTYNEQFF
NA TRBJ1-1 TRBV5-1 NA TGCGCCAGCACCCTAGACAGCTACACTGAAGCTTTCTTT CASTLDSYTEAFF
NA TRBJ2-7 TRBV5-4 TRBD1 TGTGCCAGCAGCGCGCGACAGGGGAACTACGAGCAGTACTTC CASSARQGNYEQYF
NA TRBJ1-1 TRBV19 NA TGTGCCAGTAGTATTGAGCCTCACGCTGAAGCTTTCTTT CASSIEPHAEAFF
NA TRBJ2-1 TRBV7-2 TRBD2 TGTGCCAGCAGCTCCTTAGCGGGCCGAGGGTTTGAGCAGTTCTTC CASSSLAGRGFEQFF
NA TRBJ1-2 TRBV30 TRBD1 TGTGCCTGGAGTTACCCCGTTCCAGGGACAGGGGTCCCATGGGGCTACACCTTC CAWSYPVPGTGVPWGYTF
NA TRBJ2-1 TRBV5-1 NA TGCGCCAGCGGTAGGGGAGCGTTTAGGTCCTACAATGAGCAGTTCTTC CASGRGAFRSYNEQFF
few TRBJ2-1 TRBV6-5 NA TGTGCCAGCAGTAACGGGCAGTACAATGAGCAGTTCTTC CASSNGQYNEQFF
NA TRBJ1-1 TRBV6-2/TRBV6-3 TRBD1 TGTGCCAGCAGTCACGGGACAGGGGCGAACACTGAAGCTTTCTTT CASSHGTGANTEAFF